These 23 T cell receptor beta chains came from one sample sequenced in a study of neurological immune-mediated disorders. TCRdb reanalysed the 5' RACE reads using MiXCR and keeps one entry per CDR3 protein. Of around 20,000 distinct CDR3 sequences listed, 13% to 15% are singletons. Material: CD4+ T cells from blood. The origin of the receptors is a woman aged 55-69 years with HTLV-1-associated myelopathy (HAM/TSP).

The chain employs TRBV5-1 and TRBJ2-7; 15 nucleotides agree with TRBD2. The V segment lost 6 bases and the J segment 6 bases; nucleotides outside the gene matches: 7. The germline CDR1 and CDR2 sequences are SGHRS and YFSETQ. The CDR3 length is 15 residues. The CDR3 DNA sequence: TGCGCCAGCAACTCCCGGACTAGCGGGGGGGCCGAGCAGTACTTC. Amino acids: CASNSRTSGGAEQYF.

This clonotype was counted a few times. The CDR3 DNA reads as TGTGCCAGCAGCGGGGGGACAGGGGATCAAGAGACCCAGTACTTC. This sequence encodes CASSGGTGDQETQYF. The chain links TRBV7-1 to TRBJ2-5; 10 nucleotides align to TRBD1. TRBV7-1 is assigned to the ORF class and has an uncertain function. Trimming cost V 5 bases and J 2 bases; bases outside gene matches: 5. There are 15 residues in the CDR3.

This clonotype has ten or more counts. This rearrangement joins TRBV4-3 to TRBJ2-3, with D tentatively TRBD1 or TRBD2 (5 bases each). The germline gives CDR1 LGHNA, CDR2 YSLEER. V was clipped by 0 bases and J by 0 bases, with 16 bases between them. The CDR3 is 18 amino acids. The CDR3 DNA sequence: TGCGCCAGCAGCCAAGATGTTTTGGGGGTGGATAGCACAGATACGCAGTATTTT. Amino acid sequence: CASSQDVLGVDSTDTQYF.

This clonotype occurred many times. The J gene is TRBJ2-3, the V gene TRBV20-1; 13 nucleotides align to TRBD2. CDR3 size: 17 residues. CDR1 and CDR2 from the germline V gene are DFQATT and SNEGSKA (reference sequence). With 2 bases clipped from V and 6 bases from J, the junction kept 11 bases outside the gene matches. The CDR3 is CSARMPWTSGSIDTQYF. The CDR3 DNA is TGCAGTGCTAGAATGCCCTGGACTAGCGGGAGTATTGATACGCAGTATTTT.

This clonotype was recorded a few times. The V call is TRBV19, the J call TRBJ2-2; 8 nucleotides match TRBD1. CDR3 length equals 16 residues. CDR1 and CDR2 (germline): LNHDA, SQIVND (reference sequence). V lost 8 bases, J lost 5 bases, and 13 bases stayed unmatched. The CDR3 loop is CASEKDRGRGTGELFF. Here the CDR3 DNA reads TGTGCCAGTGAAAAAGACAGGGGAAGGGGTACCGGGGAGCTGTTTTTT.

This clonotype was detected many times. V gene TRBV5-6 combines with J gene TRBJ2-7; D gene ambiguous. The CDR3 runs 13 residues. Deletions cut 4 bases from V and 0 bases from J, with 8 bases between. The germline CDR1 and CDR2 sequences are SGHDT and YYEEEE. CDR3 amino acids: CASSNLSSYEQYF. As DNA, the CDR3 is TGTGCCAGCAGCAACCTAAGCTCCTACGAGCAGTACTTC.

This clonotype occurred many times. This sequence joins TRBV18 and TRBJ1-2, with D possibly being TRBD1 (5 bases). Germline V gives CDR1 KGHSH, CDR2 LQKENI. CDR3 length: 14 residues. The ends were cut back, 0 bases at V and 2 bases at J, with 7 bases in the middle. In nucleotides, the CDR3 is TGTGCCAGCTCACCACCGGAGGGGAACTATGGCTACACCTTC. As protein: CASSPPEGNYGYTF.

This clonotype was picked up many times. The genes are TRBV10-3 and TRBJ2-6; D remains ambiguous. Germline V lookup: CDR1 ENHRY, CDR2 SYGVKD. V was shortened by 7 bases and J by 3 bases, with 7 bases between the two germline ends. There are 13 residues in the CDR3. The CDR3 nucleotides read TGTGCCATCAAGGGAAGTGGGGCCAACGTCCTGACTTTC. As protein: CAIKGSGANVLTF.

This clonotype was found many times. This sequence joins TRBV7-8 and TRBJ1-5; 7 bases line up with TRBD1. There are 15 residues in the CDR3. V dropped 3 bases and J dropped 7; count of bases not matched to a gene: 9. CDR1 is SGHVS, CDR2 FQNEAQ, per germline. CDR3 bases: TGTGCCAGCAGCTTCTCCGGGGACAGAGGCCAGCCCCAGCATTTT. Its translation is CASSFSGDRGQPQHF.

This clonotype appeared many times. The gene calls are TRBV20-1 and TRBJ2-5; 11 bases agree with TRBD2. The V segment lost 6 bases and the J segment 2 bases; nucleotides outside the gene matches: 8. The length of the CDR3 is 15 residues. Germline-derived CDR1 and CDR2 are DFQATT and SNEGSKA (reference sequence). The CDR3 loop is CSAAGTSGIQETQYF. The CDR3 DNA sequence: TGCAGTGCCGCAGGGACTAGCGGAATTCAAGAGACCCAGTACTTC.

In this sample, this clonotype turned up many times. The gene calls are TRBV12-3 or TRBV12-4 and TRBJ2-2; 10 bases line up with TRBD1. The CDR3 covers 15 residues. Germline trimming cut 5 bases from V and 6 bases from J; bases unmatched to any gene: 6. In DNA, the CDR3 is TGTGCCAGCAGTACGGGACAGGGGAAAGCCGGGGAGCTGTTTTTT. Encoded protein: CASSTGQGKAGELFF.

This clonotype appeared many times. V usage is TRBV5-6 and J usage is TRBJ2-1, with 9 positions matching TRBD1. Per the germline V gene, CDR1 is SGHDT and CDR2 is YYEEEE. The V gene end was trimmed by 4 bases and the J gene end by 7 bases; junction bases not matched to a gene: 9. The CDR3 is made up of 15 amino acids. The CDR3 sequence is CASSRRGTGTNEQFF. CDR3 nucleotide sequence: TGTGCCAGCAGCCGGAGAGGGACAGGGACGAATGAGCAGTTCTTC.

This clonotype occurred many times. V and J are TRBV15 and TRBJ2-1; TRBD1 agrees at 10 bases. This CDR3 has 19 amino acids. From germline, CDR1 is LNHNV and CDR2 YYDKDF (reference sequence). V shed 9 bases and J 9 bases; nucleotides not matched to a gene: 26. The CDR3 coding sequence is TGTGCCACTAGGAGCCGGGACAGGGGAGCGGGAGCTCTTTCTCGTGAGCAGTTCTTC. It translates to CATRSRDRGAGALSREQFF.

This clonotype appeared many times. The chain carries TRBV20-1 and TRBJ2-7, with 8 bases matching TRBD2. The CDR3 runs to 16 residues. V was pared by 3 bases and J by 3 bases, with 13 bases of the junction left unmatched. Looked up from germline, CDR1 is DFQATT and CDR2 is SNEGSKA (reference sequence). The CDR3 DNA reads TGCAGTGCTAGTAGCTGGCTTCGGCTAGCGGGCTACGAGCAGTACTTC. This encodes CSASSWLRLAGYEQYF.

This clonotype has a count of ten or more. The chain employs TRBV20-1 and TRBJ2-1; D call uncertain. Trimming took 5 bases from V and 0 from J, leaving 14 bases between them. Germline V gene data show CDR1 as DFQATT and CDR2 as SNEGSKA (reference sequence). The CDR3 sequence is 15 residues long. The CDR3 spells CSAQTPASSYNEQFF. As DNA, the CDR3 is TGCAGTGCTCAAACGCCCGCGAGCTCCTACAATGAGCAGTTCTTC.

Within the sample, this clonotype is medium-sized. This sequence joins TRBV5-5 and TRBJ2-2; 10 nucleotides line up with TRBD1. Per germline, CDR1 SGHKS and CDR2 YYEKEE (reference sequence). V shed 4 bases, J shed 3 bases, and the junction held 6 bases outside the gene matches. The CDR3 has 16 residues. The CDR3 DNA is TGTGCCAGCAGCGGGGGACAGGGGCCTCACACCGGGGAGCTGTTTTTT. Its translation is CASSGGQGPHTGELFF.

This clonotype was counted at least ten times. The rearrangement links TRBV12-3 or TRBV12-4 to TRBJ2-5; D unclear. The ends were cut back, 3 bases at V and 0 bases at J, with 11 bases in the middle. The CDR3 is made up of 15 amino acids. This CDR3 is CASSFRSGNQETQYF. Here the CDR3 DNA reads TGTGCCAGCAGTTTTAGGTCAGGTAACCAAGAGACCCAGTACTTC.

This clonotype was seen many times. This rearrangement joins TRBV29-1 to TRBJ2-2, with TRBD2 matching over 7 bases. V gave up 4 bases and J gave up 0 bases; unmatched junction bases: 2. This CDR3 is 14 amino acids long. The V gene's germline CDR1 is SQVTM and CDR2 ANQGSEA. CDR3 residues: CSVVGLANTGELFF. The CDR3 bases are TGCAGCGTTGTCGGACTAGCGAACACCGGGGAGCTGTTTTTT.

This clonotype came up many times. The rearrangement uses TRBV9 and TRBJ1-4; 10 bases map to TRBD1. CDR3 length: 15 residues. The V gene's germline CDR1 is SGDLS and CDR2 YYNGEE. V lost 3 bases and J lost 10; bases outside the gene matches: 9. The CDR3 DNA follows: TGTGCCAGCAGCGGAGAAGACAGGGGGCTTGGAAAACTGTTTTTT. Its translation is CASSGEDRGLGKLFF.

This clonotype was seen many times. The chain couples TRBV5-1 to TRBJ2-3; 8 bases agree with TRBD2. The V and J ends lost 6 bases and 1 base, in that order; junction bases with no gene match: 7. The CDR3 extends over 15 amino acids. Germline values: CDR1 SGHRS, CDR2 YFSETQ. The chain's CDR3 is CASTPQAGGTDTQYF. The CDR3 DNA reads TGCGCCAGCACCCCCCAAGCGGGAGGCACAGATACGCAGTATTTT.

The J gene is TRBJ1-3, the V gene TRBV20-1; D gene ambiguous. The CDR3 covers 14 residues. Looked up from germline, CDR1 is DFQATT and CDR2 is SNEGSKA (reference sequence). V dropped 3 bases and J dropped 3 bases, with 12 bases sitting between them. The CDR3, as DNA: TGCAGTGCTAGTCCTAGGGAGTTTGGAAACACCATATATTTT. Translating gives CSASPREFGNTIYF.

In this sample, this clonotype turned up many times. This chain links TRBV6-5 with TRBJ1-1, with D perhaps TRBD1 (5 bases). Germline-derived CDR1 and CDR2 are MNHEY and SVGAGI. The CDR3 runs 15 residues. Trimming took off 4 bases at V and 5 bases at J, with 17 bases between the two ends. The CDR3 sequence: CASSSGGRIGTEAFF. The CDR3 nucleotides are TGTGCCAGCAGTTCGGGGGGACGGATAGGGACTGAAGCTTTCTTT.

There are many counts of this clonotype. The chain links TRBV6-5 to TRBJ1-1, with 8 bases lining up with TRBD1. The germline CDR1 and CDR2 sequences are MNHEY and SVGAGI. This CDR3 has 15 residues. V lost 5 bases to trimming and J lost 3 bases; unmatched junction nucleotides: 8. CDR3 DNA: TGTGCCAGCAGTCCCCGGACAGGGAGGGACACTGAAGCTTTCTTT. This sequence encodes CASSPRTGRDTEAFF.